These T cell receptor beta chains were read from a single sample in a study of blood T cell repertoires in COVID-19. TCRdb's copy holds only in-frame clones and misses some; the assay was immunoSEQ multiplex PCR. The sample yields 100,000 to 150,000 clones, about 87% seen once. Sample: peripheral blood. The receptors come from a man in his fifties with acute or convalescent COVID-19. The CDR3 runs from the conserved cysteine through the conserved F or W.

>TRBJ2-7|TRBV11-2|15
CASSLSRTGIYEQYF
>TRBJ1-2|TRBV11-2|15
CASSLDRGRGLGYTF
>TRBJ1-1|TRBV7-3|15
CASSLTYDQGGMAFF
>TRBJ1-1|TRBV6-5|15
CATARQGTGSTEAFF
>TRBJ1-6|TRBV15|14
CATSKEVYNSPLHF
>TRBJ2-7|TRBV11-2|15
CASSFRQGASYEQYF
>TRBJ2-6|TRBV27|15
CASSLWSVGANVLTF
>TRBJ1-2|TRBV6-2/TRBV6-3|13
CASSYSGGVGYTF
>TRBJ1-2|TRBV29-1|10
CSVLFYGYTF
>TRBJ2-2|TRBV5-1|14
CASSGTVNTGELFF
>TRBJ1-2|TRBV12-3/TRBV12-4|12
CASSLYWEGYTF